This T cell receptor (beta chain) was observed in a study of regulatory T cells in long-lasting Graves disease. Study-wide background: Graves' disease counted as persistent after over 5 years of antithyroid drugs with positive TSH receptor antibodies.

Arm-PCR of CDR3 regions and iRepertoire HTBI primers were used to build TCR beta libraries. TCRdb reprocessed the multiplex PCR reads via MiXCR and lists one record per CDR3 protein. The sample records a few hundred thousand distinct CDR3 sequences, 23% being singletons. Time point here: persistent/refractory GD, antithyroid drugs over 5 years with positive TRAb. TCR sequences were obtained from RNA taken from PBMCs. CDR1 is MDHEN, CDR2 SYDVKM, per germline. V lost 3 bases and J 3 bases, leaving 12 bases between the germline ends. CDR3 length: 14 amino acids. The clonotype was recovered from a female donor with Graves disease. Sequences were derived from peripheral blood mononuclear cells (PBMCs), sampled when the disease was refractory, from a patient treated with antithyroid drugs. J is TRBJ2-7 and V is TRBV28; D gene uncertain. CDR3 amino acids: CASSFVDALYEQYF. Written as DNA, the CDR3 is TGTGCCAGCAGTTTTGTCGACGCGCTCTACGAGCAGTACTTC.